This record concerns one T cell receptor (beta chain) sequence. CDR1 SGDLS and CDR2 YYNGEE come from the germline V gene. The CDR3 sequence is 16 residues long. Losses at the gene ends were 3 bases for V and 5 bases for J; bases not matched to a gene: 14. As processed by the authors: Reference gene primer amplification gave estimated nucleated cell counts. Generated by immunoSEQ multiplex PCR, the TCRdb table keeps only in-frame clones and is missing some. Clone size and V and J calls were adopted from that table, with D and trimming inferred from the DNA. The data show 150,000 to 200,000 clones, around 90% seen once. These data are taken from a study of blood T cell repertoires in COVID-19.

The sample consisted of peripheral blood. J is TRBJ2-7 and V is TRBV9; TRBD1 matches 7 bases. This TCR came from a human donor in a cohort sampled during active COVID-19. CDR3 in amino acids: CASSAPDRELVDEQYF. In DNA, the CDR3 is TGTGCCAGCAGCGCCCCCGACAGGGAATTAGTGGACGAGCAGTACTTC.